These T cell receptor beta chains were read from a single sample in a study of cytomegalovirus exposure and HLA in healthy donors. Sequenced by immunoSEQ multiplex PCR; TCRdb stores in-frame clones only, minus some. Recorded here are about 91,000 clones; the top ten clones represent around 3.4%. The material sequenced was PBMCs. The receptors were sampled from a woman in her twenties or thirties in good health and CMV-seronegative. Both conserved end residues are trimmed from each CDR3.

V gene	J gene	CDR3 protein
TRBV7-3	TRBJ2-2	ASSQRTSGGTGELF
TRBV9	TRBJ2-1	ASSRREGRDNEQF
TRBV2	TRBJ1-1	ASTRTGGFVAVNTEAF
TRBV10-1	TRBJ2-3	ASSGTPAGGTDTQY
TRBV5-1	TRBJ2-3	ASSFTGSTDTQY
TRBV25-1	TRBJ2-7	ASRGRYEQY
TRBV10-3	TRBJ2-7	AISEYLTGEDEQY
TRBV6-1	TRBJ2-1	ASSGWTGTFEQF
TRBV27	TRBJ1-1	ASSLSGTTEAF
TRBV30	TRBJ1-5	AWSSGGQGDQPQH
TRBV10-3	TRBJ2-1	AISESRSASSYNEQF
TRBV15	TRBJ2-3	ATSRKGQGPTDTQY
TRBV2	TRBJ1-1	ASSEEGGTEAF
TRBV28	TRBJ1-1	ASSLRLSAFWTEAF
TRBV11-2	TRBJ2-3	ASSSLRGAGGDTQY
TRBV5-1	TRBJ2-3	ASSPGEGTQY
TRBV2	TRBJ2-7	ASNQRSSYEQY
TRBV5-1	TRBJ2-5	ASSYGTGERETQY
TRBV7-7	TRBJ2-1	ASSKWTGDNEQF
TRBV27	TRBJ1-6	ASSLFDSFSPLH
TRBV7-8	TRBJ2-7	ASSFTGSYEQY
TRBV6-6	TRBJ2-1	ASSRRLGEQF
TRBV11-2	TRBJ1-2	ASSPEGVANYGYT
TRBV28	NA	ASSLREGSYEQY
TRBV5-1	TRBJ1-1	ASSLQEGTEAF
TRBV28	TRBJ1-1	ASSLITGGTNTEAF
TRBV30	TRBJ1-3	AWSYAGKLPGNTIY
TRBV5-6	TRBJ2-7	ASTQGGIYEQY
TRBV11-3	TRBJ2-5	ASSEGQWETQY
TRBV7-9	TRBJ2-7	ASSSTGTGGFEQY
TRBV6-1	TRBJ2-4	ASSEAVGWGQGNIQY
TRBV5-4	TRBJ1-1	ASSPASAGNTEAF
TRBV5-8	TRBJ1-1	ASRAGLDSDTEAF
TRBV27	TRBJ1-1	ASSLVHPNTEAF
TRBV6-6	TRBJ1-1	ASSTGQTEAF
TRBV7-2	TRBJ2-2	ASSLQDTGELF
TRBV15	TRBJ2-4	ATSRDFSGREAKNIQY
TRBV6-5	TRBJ1-1	ASSYSEGAVPEAF
TRBV6-5	TRBJ2-3	ASSVTGRSTDTQY
TRBV6-6	TRBJ1-2	ASSRERTGGGGYT
TRBV18	TRBJ1-1	ASSPLTILQDSNTEAF
TRBV2	TRBJ1-5	ASKADSNQPQH
TRBV9	TRBJ2-2	ASSVARGVGELF
TRBV19	TRBJ1-1	ASRLQGGGNTEAF
TRBV28	TRBJ2-3	VSSGTSDTTDTQY
TRBV7-2	TRBJ2-7	ASSLGRQGIPYEQY
TRBV28	TRBJ2-5	ASSAYRDTRQETQY